This paragraph reports one TCR beta chain. The data were obtained in a study of control samples from healthy donors and cancer patients. The germline V gene encodes CDR1 GTSNPN and CDR2 SVGIG (reference sequence). The CDR3 is made up of 16 amino acids. V dropped 3 bases and J dropped 1; count of bases not matched to a gene: 10. Sequenced by immunoSEQ multiplex PCR; TCRdb stores in-frame clones only, minus some. The sample records approximately 94,000 clones, roughly 92% being singletons. The TCR comes from a young woman in good health. V usage is TRBV30 and J usage is TRBJ2-3; TRBD2 matches 7 bases. Sample: blood. The CDR3 protein is CAWSRGSYSRTDTQYF. CDR3 coding DNA: TGTGCCTGGAGCCGCGGGAGCTACTCGCGCACAGATACGCAGTATTTT.